The 30 T cell receptor beta chains given below trace back to one sample, sequenced in a study of blood T cell repertoires in COVID-19. Assay: immunoSEQ multiplex PCR; the TCRdb copy retains only in-frame clones and omits some. The sample holds some 150,000 clones, 80% to 90% seen once. The material sequenced was peripheral blood. These TCRs come from a man in his 60s with active or convalescent COVID-19.

The J gene is TRBJ2-1, the V gene TRBV6-5; 7 nucleotides align to TRBD2. J lost 2 bases, V lost 6 bases, and 7 bases had no gene match. Germline V gene lookup returns CDR1 MNHEY and CDR2 SVGAGI. The CDR3 is 15 amino acids. The CDR3, as DNA: TGTGCCAGCAGCCTATCTAGCGGAACCTACAATGAGCAGTTCTTC. Protein sequence: CASSLSSGTYNEQFF.

The V call is TRBV7-6, the J call TRBJ2-7; TRBD1 matches at 9 bases. CDR3 length: 17 residues. Germline CDR1 reads SGHVS; CDR2 reads FNYEAQ. V gave up 5 bases and J gave up 1 base; unmatched junction bases: 12. CDR3 loop: CASSKLPGQGNSYEQYF. CDR3 in DNA: TGTGCCAGCAGCAAGCTCCCGGGACAGGGAAATTCCTACGAGCAGTACTTC.

The V gene is TRBV6-6, the J gene TRBJ2-7; D gene uncertain. Germline lookup yields CDR1 MNHNY and CDR2 SVGAGI (reference sequence). The CDR3 has 13 amino acids. Trimming took 7 bases from V and 7 from J, leaving 17 bases between them. In DNA form, the CDR3 reads TGTGCCAGCACCCCCTCCCAGCTAGGAGAGCAGTACTTC. As protein: CASTPSQLGEQYF.

This rearrangement joins TRBV9 to TRBJ2-3; 10 bases fit TRBD2. Trimming at V came to 0 bases and at J to 8 bases, leaving 15 bases not matched to a gene. From germline, CDR1 is SGDLS and CDR2 YYNGEE. This CDR3 has 18 amino acids. The CDR3 reads CASSVASTSSGGRGTQYF. For the CDR3, the DNA is TGTGCCAGCAGCGTAGCCTCAACCTCTAGCGGGGGCCGAGGTACGCAGTATTTT.

J is TRBJ1-5 and V is TRBV4-2; 10 nucleotides agree with TRBD1. The CDR3 runs 14 residues. V dropped 0 bases and J dropped 8; count of bases not matched to a gene: 1. CDR1 LGHNA and CDR2 YNFKEQ come from the germline V gene. The CDR3 reads CASSQEGTGEPQHF. CDR3 nucleotides: TGTGCCAGCAGCCAAGAGGGGACAGGGGAGCCCCAGCATTTT.

This chain uses TRBV7-2 with TRBJ1-1; 7 bases agree with TRBD1. The CDR3 spans 14 residues. The germline CDR1 and CDR2 sequences are SGHTA and FQGNSA. The V and J ends lost 5 bases and 4 bases, in that order; junction bases with no gene match: 7. The CDR3 nucleotides are TGTGCCAGCAGCCTCCGATCAGGGGGCACTGAAGCTTTCTTT. Its protein is CASSLRSGGTEAFF.

V gene TRBV10-3 combines with J gene TRBJ1-6, with TRBD1 matching 9 bases. V was clipped by 6 bases and J by 4 bases; unmatched bases: 4. Germline V CDR1 and CDR2: ENHRY, SYGVKD. This CDR3 region has 15 residues. DNA of the CDR3: TGTGCCATCAGCGACAGGGGGTCGTATAATTCACCCCTCCACTTT. Its translation: CAISDRGSYNSPLHF.

The chain is built from TRBV10-1 and TRBJ2-3; a weak D match, TRBD2 (5 bases). This CDR3 is 17 amino acids long. Trimming took 6 bases from V and 0 from J, leaving 19 bases between them. Germline assignment: CDR1 WNHNN and CDR2 SYGVQD (reference sequence). In nucleotides, the CDR3 is TGCGCCAGCAGCCACCCCCTTAAGGAGGCTAGCACAGATACGCAGTATTTT. Its translation is CASSHPLKEASTDTQYF.

The V call is TRBV25-1, the J call TRBJ2-2, with D tentatively TRBD1 (5 bases). V was clipped by 3 bases and J by 4 bases, with 12 bases between them. Germline V CDR1 and CDR2: MGHDK, SYGVNS. CDR3 length: 15 residues. The CDR3 sequence is CASSDSQGSTGELFF. CDR3 coding DNA: TGTGCCAGCAGTGATTCGCAGGGCTCCACCGGGGAGCTGTTTTTT.

This clone came up many times. This sample also contains other DNA sequences that code for the same CDR3. V and J are TRBV11-3 and TRBJ1-1, with D unclear. Germline CDR1 reads SGHNT; CDR2 reads YENEEA. CDR3 length: 14 amino acids. Trimming shortened V by 1 base and J by 1 base, and 7 bases separated the two germline ends. The CDR3 reads CASSLGTANTEAFF. CDR3 bases: TGTGCCAGCAGCTTAGGAACAGCGAACACTGAAGCTTTCTTT.

The chain couples TRBV5-1 to TRBJ2-7; TRBD2 aligns across 9 bases. This CDR3 contains 14 residues. V lost 1 base to trimming and J lost 2 bases; unmatched junction nucleotides: 1. Looked up from germline, CDR1 is SGHRS and CDR2 is YFSETQ. In nucleotides, the CDR3 is TGCGCCAGCAGCTTGCCTAGCGGGGCCTACGAGCAGTACTTC. This codes for CASSLPSGAYEQYF.

This clone came up a few times. V gene TRBV20-1 combines with J gene TRBJ2-3; 8 positions match TRBD2. This CDR3 spans 14 amino acids. V lost 3 bases to trimming and J lost 1 base; unmatched junction nucleotides: 3. Germline-derived CDR1 and CDR2 are DFQATT and SNEGSKA (reference sequence). The DNA for the CDR3 is TGCAGTGCTAGTGACGGGAGGGGCACAGATACGCAGTATTTT. Protein product: CSASDGRGTDTQYF.

The chain is built from TRBV7-2 and TRBJ1-2; 9 nucleotides align to TRBD1. The CDR3 covers 14 residues. Germline trimming cut 5 bases from V and 4 bases from J; bases unmatched to any gene: 5. Germline V CDR1 and CDR2: SGHTA, FQGNSA. This chain's CDR3 is CASSPQDRGYGYTF. CDR3 in DNA: TGTGCCAGCAGCCCCCAGGACAGGGGCTATGGCTACACCTTC.

This clone has only one observation. The chain uses TRBV2 and TRBJ2-7, with 7 bases that match TRBD1. This CDR3 spans 14 amino acids. The trim removed 8 bases at V and 2 bases at J, leaving 9 bases unmatched. Germline lookup yields CDR1 SNHLY and CDR2 FYNNEI. The CDR3 here is CASGQDRITYEQYF. The CDR3 nucleotides read TGTGCCAGCGGCCAGGACAGGATAACCTACGAGCAGTACTTC.

This rearrangement joins TRBV2 to TRBJ2-1; 9 bases are shared with TRBD1. CDR3 length: 15 residues. V shed 7 bases, J shed 9 bases, and the junction held 13 bases outside the gene matches. CDR1 SNHLY and CDR2 FYNNEI come from the germline V gene. The CDR3 here is CASKQGARGRGEQFF. In nucleotides, the CDR3 is TGTGCCAGCAAACAGGGGGCACGGGGGAGGGGTGAGCAGTTCTTC.

As regards this clone: The sample contains more than one DNA sequence encoding this CDR3. J is TRBJ1-1 and V is TRBV2, with 7 nucleotides matching TRBD1. The length of the CDR3 is 14 residues. V shed 6 bases and J 1 base; nucleotides not matched to a gene: 5. CDR1 and CDR2 from the germline V gene are SNHLY and FYNNEI. CDR3 sequence reads: CASRYRGQNTEAFF. CDR3 bases: TGTGCCAGCAGATACAGGGGACAGAACACTGAAGCTTTCTTT. Complete variable domain (other parts from reference TRBV2 and TRBJ1-1): EPEVTQTPSHQVTQMGQEVILRCVPISNHLYFYWYRQILGQKVEFLVSFYNNEISEKSEIFDDQFSVERPDGSNFTLKIRSTKLEDSAMYFCASRYRGQNTEAFFGQGTRLTVV.

This clone was counted once. The chain is built from TRBV2 and TRBJ2-6, with D maybe TRBD1 (6 bases). The V gene's germline CDR1 is SNHLY and CDR2 FYNNEI. Between the trimmed V and J ends, which lost 4 bases and 4 bases, there was a span of 14 bases. CDR3 size: 16 residues. The DNA for the CDR3 is TGTGCCAGCAGTGGGGGGCGCAGGGCCGGGGCCAACGTCCTGACTTTC. Translated: CASSGGRRAGANVLTF.

The chain has TRBV5-1 and TRBJ2-2; TRBD1 matches at 8 bases. V shed 4 bases and J 4 bases; nucleotides not matched to a gene: 9. Per germline, CDR1 SGHRS and CDR2 YFSETQ. This CDR3 contains 16 residues. The CDR3: CASSPHRGQATGELFF. The CDR3 DNA sequence: TGCGCCAGCAGCCCCCACCGGGGACAGGCCACCGGGGAGCTGTTTTTT.

The chain links TRBV6-6 to TRBJ1-3; a possible D gene is TRBD1 (5 bases). The V gene lost 2 bases and the J gene lost 1 base, with 9 bases spanning the gap. Looked up from germline, CDR1 is MNHNY and CDR2 is SVGAGI (reference sequence). CDR3 size: 15 residues. CDR3 sequence (DNA): TGTGCCAGCAGTTACGGGGGGTTGTCTGGAAACACCATATATTTT. Residues: CASSYGGLSGNTIYF.

This chain uses TRBV7-9 with TRBJ2-7; TRBD2 agrees at 9 bases. The CDR3 is 13 amino acids. CDR1 is SEHNR, CDR2 FQNEAQ, per germline (reference sequence). V dropped 8 bases and J dropped 2; count of bases not matched to a gene: 4. As DNA, the CDR3 is TGTGCCAGCCTTCTAGCGGGAACCTACGAGCAGTACTTC. Amino acid sequence: CASLLAGTYEQYF.

The chain combines TRBV19 with TRBJ2-2, with D perhaps matching TRBD1 (5 bases). The V end lost 3 bases, the J end lost 6 bases, and 11 bases lay between the germline ends. The CDR3 contains 14 residues. Per germline, CDR1 LNHDA and CDR2 SQIVND (reference sequence). For the CDR3, the DNA is TGTGCCAGTAGTATCAGGGTTGAGGCCGGGGAGCTGTTTTTT. Its protein is CASSIRVEAGELFF.

The V gene is TRBV2, the J gene TRBJ2-1, with D perhaps TRBD1 (6 bases). This CDR3 spans 14 amino acids. Germline V gives CDR1 SNHLY, CDR2 FYNNEI. Trimming took 6 bases from V and 7 from J, leaving 16 bases between them. CDR3 nucleotides: TGTGCCAGCAGCACAACAGGGAACCGGAATGAGCAGTTCTTC. Its protein product is CASSTTGNRNEQFF.

The chain carries TRBV7-6 and TRBJ1-4; no definite D call. The CDR3 is made up of 15 amino acids. The V gene lost 1 base and the J gene lost 2 bases, with 8 bases spanning the gap. Per the germline V gene, CDR1 is SGHVS and CDR2 is FNYEAQ. CDR3 in DNA: TGTGCCAGCAGCTTAGGAGGGTCCACTAATGAAAAACTGTTTTTT. Translation: CASSLGGSTNEKLFF.

The rearrangement joins TRBV10-1 to TRBJ1-3; unclear D gene. This CDR3 region has 19 residues. Trimming shortened V by 6 bases and J by 0 bases, and 24 bases separated the two germline ends. Germline V CDR1 and CDR2: WNHNN, SYGVQD (reference sequence). The CDR3: CASSLPIDTSHLSGNTIYF. DNA of the CDR3: TGCGCCAGCAGCTTACCGATCGACACCTCTCACCTCTCTGGAAACACCATATATTTT.

This clone has only one observation. The chain links TRBV6-4 to TRBJ2-7, with TRBD2 identical over 7 bases. Germline lookup yields CDR1 MRHNA and CDR2 SNTAGT. J lost 2 bases, V lost 6 bases, and 7 bases had no gene match. This CDR3 is 14 amino acids long. CDR3 amino acids: CASRESGTPYEQYF. CDR3 DNA sequence: TGTGCCAGCAGAGAAAGCGGGACCCCCTACGAGCAGTACTTC.

A few counts support this clone. It is unclear where the CDR3 begins or ends on the DNA, so no DNA is shown, and the CDR3 is as TCRdb lists it. J is TRBJ1-6 and V is TRBV12-1. TRBV12-1 is labeled a pseudogene. Including both end residues, the CDR3 is 16 amino acids long. The CDR3 spells CASSYRCRRRDSPLHF.

The V gene is TRBV18, the J gene TRBJ1-1; TRBD1 is a possible D gene (5 bases). CDR3 length: 15 amino acids. Trimming removed 6 bases at V and 3 bases at J, with 17 bases between. Germline CDR1 and CDR2: KGHSH and LQKENI. The CDR3 DNA reads TGTGCCAGCTCCCCCAATGGCAGGGCGGACACTGAAGCTTTCTTT. It specifies CASSPNGRADTEAFF.

This clone was counted a few times. The chain carries TRBV28 and TRBJ1-5; 12 nucleotides line up with TRBD1. CDR3 size: 21 residues. The germline V gene encodes CDR1 MDHEN and CDR2 SYDVKM. Unmatched junction bases numbered 16, after V lost 3 bases and J lost 1 base. The CDR3 region has the DNA TGTGCCAGCAGTTTTGTAGTACCGGGACAGGGGGCCCATTGGAGCAATCAGCCCCAGCATTTT. Protein product: CASSFVVPGQGAHWSNQPQHF.

The chain uses TRBV7-9 and TRBJ1-4; D is possibly TRBD1 (6 bases). V was shortened by 6 bases and J by 4 bases, with 9 bases between the two germline ends. Germline V CDR1 and CDR2: SEHNR, FQNEAQ (reference sequence). CDR3 length equals 13 residues. CDR3 in amino acids: CASRKGGNEKLFF. The CDR3 coding sequence is TGTGCCAGCAGAAAAGGGGGTAATGAAAAACTGTTTTTT.

V and J are TRBV18 and TRBJ2-7; 9 positions match TRBD1. CDR3 length: 14 amino acids. CDR1 KGHSH and CDR2 LQKENI come from the germline V gene. The trim removed 5 bases at V and 4 bases at J, leaving 6 bases unmatched. The CDR3 here is CASSSGQGGYEQYF. CDR3 DNA sequence: TGTGCCAGCTCATCGGGACAGGGAGGATACGAGCAGTACTTC.